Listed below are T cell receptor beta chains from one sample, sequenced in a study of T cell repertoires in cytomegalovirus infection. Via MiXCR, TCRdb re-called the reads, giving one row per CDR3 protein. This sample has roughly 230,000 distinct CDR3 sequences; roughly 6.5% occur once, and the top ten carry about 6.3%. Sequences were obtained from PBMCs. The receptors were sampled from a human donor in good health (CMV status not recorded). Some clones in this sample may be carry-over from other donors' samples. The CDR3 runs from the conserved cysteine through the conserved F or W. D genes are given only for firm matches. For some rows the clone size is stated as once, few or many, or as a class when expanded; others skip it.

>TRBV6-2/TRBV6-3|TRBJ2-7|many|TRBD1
TGTGCCACCGCGGGACAGGGCTCCTACGAGCAGTACTTC
CATAGQGSYEQYF
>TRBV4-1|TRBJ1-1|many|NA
TGCGCCAGCAGCCAAGAAAACGGGTTCACTGAAGCTTTCTTT
CASSQENGFTEAFF
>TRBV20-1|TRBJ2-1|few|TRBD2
TGCAGTGCGCGAACGCCAGCGGGGGGCCTAAACTACAATGAGCAGTTCTTC
CSARTPAGGLNYNEQFF
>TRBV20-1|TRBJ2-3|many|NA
TGCAGTGCTGTTAACCAGCGAGCCGCAGATACGCAGTATTTT
CSAVNQRAADTQYF
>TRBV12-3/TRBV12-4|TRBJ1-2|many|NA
TGTGCCAGCAGTTTAGCGGGGGGAGGTGGCAACTATGGCTACACCTTC
CASSLAGGGGNYGYTF
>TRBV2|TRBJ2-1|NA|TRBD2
TGTGCCAGCAGTGGAGATAGCGGGGGCAATGAGCAGTTCTTC
CASSGDSGGNEQFF
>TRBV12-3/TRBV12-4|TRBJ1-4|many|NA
TGTGCCAGCAAATCACCGGGACGGGGGGATGAAAAACTGTTTTTT
CASKSPGRGDEKLFF
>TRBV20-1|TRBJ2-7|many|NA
TGCAGTGCTAAAAAAGACACCTACGAGCAGTACTTC
CSAKKDTYEQYF
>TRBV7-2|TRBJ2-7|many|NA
TGTGCCAGCAGCTCGAAATGGGCCTACGAGCAGTACTTC
CASSSKWAYEQYF
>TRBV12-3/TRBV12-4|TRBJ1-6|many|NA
TGTGCCAGCAGTCCAGGGACTGATAAATCACCCCTCCACTTT
CASSPGTDKSPLHF
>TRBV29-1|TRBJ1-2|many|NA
TGCAGCGTTGAAGATCGTCTCTATGGCTACACCTTC
CSVEDRLYGYTF
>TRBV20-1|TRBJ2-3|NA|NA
TGCAGTGCTAGAGCGGGGTCCGGCACAGATACGCAGTATTTT
CSARAGSGTDTQYF
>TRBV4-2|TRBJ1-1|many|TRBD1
TGTGCCAGCAGCCAAGGAGACAGGGCGGCCACTGAAGCTTTCTTT
CASSQGDRAATEAFF
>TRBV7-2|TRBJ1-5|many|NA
TGTGCCAGCAGCTTAGGAGGGGGACATCAGCCCCAGCATTTT
CASSLGGGHQPQHF
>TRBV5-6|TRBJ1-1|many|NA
TGTGCCAGCAGCTTGGGCCGCGCAGGGAAGAACACTGAAGCTTTCTTT
CASSLGRAGKNTEAFF
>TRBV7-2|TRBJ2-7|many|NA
TGTGCCAGCAGCTTAGGGGCAGGTGAAAAATACGAGCAGTACTTC
CASSLGAGEKYEQYF
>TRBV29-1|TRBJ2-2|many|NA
TGCAGCGTTGTCCGGGACGGGGGCAGGGAGCTGTTTTTT
CSVVRDGGRELFF
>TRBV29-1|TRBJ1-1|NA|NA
TGCAGCGTTGGGTCGGTGAACACTGAAGCTTTCTTT
CSVGSVNTEAFF
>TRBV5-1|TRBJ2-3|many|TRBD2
TGCGCCAGCAGCCTGGGGGGGACTAGCGGGGACTACACAGATACGCAGTATTTT
CASSLGGTSGDYTDTQYF
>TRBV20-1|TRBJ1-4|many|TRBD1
TGCAGTGCTAGAACCCCGGGACAGGCGACCGAAAAACTGTTTTTT
CSARTPGQATEKLFF
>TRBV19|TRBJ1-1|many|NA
TGTGCCAGTAGCAACGGCAGGATGAACACTGAAGCTTTCTTT
CASSNGRMNTEAFF